The text below deals with one TCR beta chain. Its antigen is undetermined. These data come from a study of cytomegalovirus exposure and HLA in healthy donors. Study-wide results and limits: Most TCR sequences were uncommon, yet certain public TCRs appeared in many donors. The authors enumerated 164 TCR beta chains as linked to cytomegalovirus. Cytomegalovirus status was reportedly diagnosed by the classifier with high specificity and sensitivity.

V was clipped by 5 bases and J by 9 bases; unmatched bases: 13. Germline V gene sequence: CDR1 KGHSH, CDR2 LQKENI. The CDR3 extends over 17 amino acids. Sequencing used immunoSEQ multiplex PCR; TCRdb keeps in-frame clones, though not all of them. The sample gives fewer than 150,000 clones, approximately 90% of which show up once; approximately 1.8% is in the top ten. The clonotype was recovered from a man aged 18 to 29 in good health and CMV-seronegative. Sequencing input: PBMCs. The V gene is TRBV18, the J gene TRBJ2-1, with 13 bases identical to TRBD2. The CDR3 sequence: CASSALPTSGRAIEQFF. CDR3 sequence (DNA): TGTGCCAGCTCAGCCTTACCAACTAGCGGGAGGGCCATTGAGCAGTTCTTC.